This T cell receptor beta chain was recovered during a study of blood T cells in healthy people across ages. There are a few counts of this clonotype. Unmatched junction bases numbered 14, after V lost 5 bases and J lost 5 bases. This CDR3 comprises 18 residues. CDR1 is SEHNR and CDR2 is FQNEAQ in the germline V gene (reference sequence). Primed by a sample-barcoded 5' primer and a J-beta primer mix, a second PCR proceeded for 7 to 11 cycles. Each CDR3 protein is one row after TCRdb ran MiXCR on the 5' RACE reads. The sample contains roughly 2 million distinct CDR3 sequences, just under 50% of which appear only once.

What was sequenced was blood. The chain carries TRBV7-9 and TRBJ2-5; 13 nucleotides line up with TRBD2. The TCR was taken from a woman in her thirties or forties in good health. CDR3 sequence (DNA): TGTGCCAGCAGCATTCTACTAGCGGGGGGGTCCTTCGGGGAGACCCAGTACTTC. Encoded protein: CASSILLAGGSFGETQYF.